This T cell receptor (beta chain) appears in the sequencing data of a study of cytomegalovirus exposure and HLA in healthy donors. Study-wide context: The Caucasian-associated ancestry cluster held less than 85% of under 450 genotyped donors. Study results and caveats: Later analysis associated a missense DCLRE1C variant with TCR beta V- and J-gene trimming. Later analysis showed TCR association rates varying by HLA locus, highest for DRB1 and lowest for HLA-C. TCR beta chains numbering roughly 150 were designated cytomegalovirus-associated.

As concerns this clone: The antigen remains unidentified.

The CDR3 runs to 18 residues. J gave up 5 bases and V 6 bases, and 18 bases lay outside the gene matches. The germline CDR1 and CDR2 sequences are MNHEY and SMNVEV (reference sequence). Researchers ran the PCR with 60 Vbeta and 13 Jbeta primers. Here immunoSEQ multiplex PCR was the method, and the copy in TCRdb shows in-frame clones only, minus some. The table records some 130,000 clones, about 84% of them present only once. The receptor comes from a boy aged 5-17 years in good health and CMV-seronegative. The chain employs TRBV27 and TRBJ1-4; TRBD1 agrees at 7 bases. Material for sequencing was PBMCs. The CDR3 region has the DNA TGTGCCAGCAGCCCTCGACAGGGCGGCGATTTGGTAAATGAAAAACTGTTTTTT. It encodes CASSPRQGGDLVNEKLFF.